The 30 T cell receptor beta chains reported below all come from one sample, sequenced in a study of OX40 agonist ivuxolimab in advanced cancers. TCRdb's copy holds only in-frame clones and misses some; the assay was immunoSEQ multiplex PCR. The repertoire holds around 40,000 clones, with approximately 86% as singletons. The material sequenced was CD4+ or CD8+ T cells sorted from blood, taken in a trial of the OX40 agonist ivuxolimab. These receptors came from an adult with an advanced solid tumor such as melanoma, head and neck, liver or kidney cancer.

The rearrangement uses TRBV14 and TRBJ2-7; D perhaps matches TRBD1 (5 bases). The CDR3 is made up of 16 amino acids. The germline V gene encodes CDR1 SGHDN and CDR2 FVKESK. V was clipped by 0 bases and J by 6 bases, with 18 bases between them. This chain's CDR3 is CASSQDPGLGLAEQYF. The CDR3 DNA reads as TGTGCCAGCAGCCAAGATCCAGGGCTTGGTCTTGCCGAGCAGTACTTC.

The J gene is TRBJ2-7, the V gene TRBV29-1; a weak D match, TRBD1 (5 bases). In germline, CDR1 is SQVTM, CDR2 ANQGSEA. The V and J ends lost 0 bases and 6 bases respectively, with 9 bases between them. This CDR3 comprises 12 residues. In DNA, the CDR3 is TGCAGCGTTGAAGAGTTTCAGGGCGAGCAGTACTTC. This sequence encodes CSVEEFQGEQYF.

V and J are TRBV7-9 and TRBJ2-7; D is unclear. CDR1 is SEHNR, CDR2 FQNEAQ, per germline (reference sequence). The CDR3 is 13 residues long. V lost 2 bases, J lost 1 base, and 6 bases lay in between. The CDR3 loop is CASSLTASYEQYF. Written as DNA, the CDR3 is TGTGCCAGCAGCTTAACGGCTTCCTACGAGCAGTACTTC.

The rearrangement uses TRBV5-4 and TRBJ2-7; TRBD2 matches 11 bases. J lost 3 bases, V lost 5 bases, and 4 bases had no gene match. Germline V gene lookup returns CDR1 SGHNT and CDR2 YYREEE (reference sequence). The CDR3 loop spans 14 amino acids. CDR3 residues: CASRNGTSGYEQYF. In DNA, the CDR3 is TGTGCCAGCAGGAACGGGACTAGCGGCTACGAGCAGTACTTC.

The chain combines TRBV7-6 with TRBJ2-2; D is ambiguous. This CDR3 comprises 19 residues. CDR1 SGHVS and CDR2 FNYEAQ come from the germline V gene. Trimming took 1 base from V and 0 from J, leaving 18 bases between them. The DNA for the CDR3 is TGTGCCAGCAGCTTAGATACGACCAGGCGTCAAGCGAACACCGGGGAGCTGTTTTTT. Encoded protein: CASSLDTTRRQANTGELFF.

V usage is TRBV19 and J usage is TRBJ2-3; D uncertain. The germline V gene has CDR1 LNHDA and CDR2 SQIVND (reference sequence). With 10 bases removed from V and 1 base from J, the gap between germline ends came to 9 bases. This CDR3 is 12 amino acids long. As DNA, the CDR3 is TGTGCCACGGAAATTGGCACAGATACGCAGTATTTT. Protein: CATEIGTDTQYF.

This clone has a handful of counts. The rearrangement links TRBV7-2 to TRBJ2-7; D is possibly TRBD1 (6 bases). V lost 1 base, J lost 4 bases, and 17 bases lay in between. CDR1 is SGHTA and CDR2 is FQGNSA in the germline V gene. CDR3 length: 16 residues. This chain's CDR3 is CASSLEWGLDFYEQYV. CDR3 coding DNA: TGTGCCAGCAGCTTAGAATGGGGGCTGGACTTTTACGAGCAGTACGTC.

The chain carries TRBV19 and TRBJ2-1; D is ambiguous. CDR3 length: 16 residues. Trimming pared 5 bases from V and 0 bases from J, leaving 14 bases between. Looked up from germline, CDR1 is LNHDA and CDR2 is SQIVND (reference sequence). CDR3 sequence reads: CASSPRAPSSYNEQFF. The CDR3 DNA reads TGTGCCAGTAGTCCGCGAGCGCCGAGCTCCTACAATGAGCAGTTCTTC.

This chain uses TRBV27 with TRBJ2-1; D gene ambiguous. Deletions cut 2 bases from V and 0 bases from J, with 8 bases between. Germline lookup yields CDR1 MNHEY and CDR2 SMNVEV (reference sequence). The CDR3 runs to 15 residues. The CDR3 nucleotides read TGTGCCAGCAGTTTAATCCAAGGCTCCTACAATGAGCAGTTCTTC. It specifies CASSLIQGSYNEQFF.

J is TRBJ2-3 and V is TRBV7-9; D remains unclear. V was shortened by 6 bases and J by 1 base, with 17 bases between the two germline ends. The germline V gene has CDR1 SEHNR and CDR2 FQNEAQ (reference sequence). The CDR3 has 16 amino acids. The CDR3: CASSSNSGTGTDTQYF. Written as DNA, the CDR3 is TGTGCCAGCAGTTCAAATTCCGGAACAGGCACAGATACGCAGTATTTT. The whole variable domain, remainder taken from reference TRBV7-9 and TRBJ2-3, is DTGVSQNPRHKITKRGQNVTFRCDPISEHNRLYWYRQTLGQGPEFLTYFQNEAQLEKSRLLSDRFSAERPKGSFSTLEIQRTEQGDSAMYLCASSSNSGTGTDTQYFGPGTRLTVL.

The chain links TRBV6-6 to TRBJ1-2; 9 nucleotides agree with TRBD1. The V gene end was trimmed by 2 bases and the J gene end by 5 bases; junction bases not matched to a gene: 3. Germline V gene lookup returns CDR1 MNHNY and CDR2 SVGAGI (reference sequence). The CDR3 has 14 residues. The CDR3 loop is CASSYDGQGYGYTF. In DNA, the CDR3 is TGTGCCAGCAGTTACGACGGACAGGGGTATGGCTACACCTTC.

The chain recombines TRBV5-6 with TRBJ2-1, with no clear D. The V and J ends lost 4 bases and 5 bases respectively, with 19 bases between them. CDR3 size: 16 residues. Germline loops: CDR1 SGHDT, CDR2 YYEEEE. Written as DNA, the CDR3 is TGTGCCAGCAGCCCTGAGATGAGTGATGGAGACAATGAGCAGTTCTTC. It yields the protein CASSPEMSDGDNEQFF.

The rearrangement joins TRBV11-2 to TRBJ2-1; 7 bases map to TRBD1. Germline CDR1 reads SGHAT; CDR2 reads FQNNGV. V lost 4 bases and J lost 2; bases outside the gene matches: 8. This CDR3 region has 16 residues. This chain's CDR3 is CASSSGQVRTYNEQFF. The DNA for the CDR3 is TGTGCCAGCAGCTCTGGACAGGTAAGGACCTACAATGAGCAGTTCTTC.

V usage is TRBV4-3 and J usage is TRBJ1-1; TRBD1 is a possible D gene (5 bases). CDR3 size: 13 residues. Trimming took 2 bases from V and 1 from J, leaving 5 bases between them. Germline V gene sequence: CDR1 LGHNA, CDR2 YSLEER. CDR3 nucleotides: TGCGCCAGCAGCCAAACAGGGAACACTGAAGCTTTCTTT. It is translated as CASSQTGNTEAFF.

The CDR3, as DNA: TGTGCCAGCAGTTCCCAGCGGGACCTCTCCTACAATGAGCAGTTCTTC. Protein product: CASSSQRDLSYNEQFF. The chain links TRBV27 to TRBJ2-1, with 7 positions matching TRBD2. V lost 4 bases to trimming and J lost 0 bases; unmatched junction nucleotides: 6. The CDR3 extends over 16 amino acids. In germline, CDR1 is MNHEY, CDR2 SMNVEV (reference sequence).

The rearrangement uses TRBV5-4 and TRBJ1-4, with 10 bases that match TRBD1. There are 15 residues in the CDR3. V dropped 3 bases and J dropped 8; count of bases not matched to a gene: 7. CDR1 and CDR2 (germline): SGHNT, YYREEE (reference sequence). As DNA, the CDR3 is TGTGCCAGCAGCTCGAGTCCGGACAGGGGGGAAAAACTGTTTTTT. Translated: CASSSSPDRGEKLFF.

There are a few counts of this clone. The chain employs TRBV28 and TRBJ2-1, with 7 nucleotides matching TRBD2. Germline V gene data show CDR1 as MDHEN and CDR2 as SYDVKM. V lost 10 bases to trimming and J lost 3 bases; unmatched junction nucleotides: 9. This CDR3 has 14 amino acids. CDR3 loop: CATLRPSGYNEQFF. In nucleotides, the CDR3 is TGTGCCACCTTGAGGCCTAGCGGCTACAATGAGCAGTTCTTC. Combining the CDR3 with reference TRBV28 and TRBJ2-1 gives the whole variable domain DVKVTQSSRYLVKRTGEKVFLECVQDMDHENMFWYRQDPGLGLRLIYFSYDVKMKEKGDIPEGYSVSREKKERFSLILESASTNQTSMYLCATLRPSGYNEQFFGPGTRLTVL.

The chain links TRBV19 to TRBJ2-3; D is unclear. Germline loops: CDR1 LNHDA, CDR2 SQIVND (reference sequence). There are 16 residues in the CDR3. The V gene lost 8 bases and the J gene lost 6 bases, with 24 bases spanning the gap. As DNA, the CDR3 is TGTGCCAGTTCGGGCGTCCCTAATCATTCGCGGGATACGCAGTATTTT. Translated, it gives CASSGVPNHSRDTQYF. The full variable domain, completed using reference TRBV19 and TRBJ2-3, is DGGITQSPKYLFRKEGQNVTLSCEQNLNHDAMYWYRQDPGQGLRLIYYSQIVNDFQKGDIAEGYSVSREKKESFPLTVTSAQKNPTAFYLCASSGVPNHSRDTQYFGPGTRLTVL.

The gene calls are TRBV27 and TRBJ2-7; D ambiguous. CDR1 and CDR2 from the germline V gene are MNHEY and SMNVEV (reference sequence). V was trimmed by 1 base and J by 0 bases, leaving 4 bases between them. This CDR3 region has 13 residues. The CDR3 DNA reads as TGTGCCAGCAGTTTATTTGACTCCTACGAGCAGTACTTC. This codes for CASSLFDSYEQYF.

This chain joins TRBV7-9 and TRBJ1-4, with no clear D. Trimming pared 5 bases from V and 11 bases from J, leaving 12 bases between. The germline CDR1 and CDR2 sequences are SEHNR and FQNEAQ (reference sequence). The CDR3 is made up of 12 amino acids. This CDR3 reads CASSPHGEKLFF. The CDR3 bases are TGTGCCAGCAGCCCGCATGGGGAGAAACTGTTTTTT.

The J gene is TRBJ1-3, the V gene TRBV11-2; D remains unclear. CDR3 size: 13 residues. Germline assignment: CDR1 SGHAT and CDR2 FQNNGV. V gave up 2 bases and J gave up 4 bases, with 6 bases separating them. Here the CDR3 DNA reads TGTGCCAGCAGCTTATGGTTGGGAAACACCATATATTTT. Protein product: CASSLWLGNTIYF.

The CDR3 region has the DNA TGTGCCTGGAGTGTACCAGCGGGCCTAGCCAAAAACATTCAGTACTTC. Its protein product is CAWSVPAGLAKNIQYF. V is TRBV30 and J is TRBJ2-4, with D tentatively TRBD2 (6 bases). Looked up from germline, CDR1 is GTSNPN and CDR2 is SVGIG (reference sequence). Trimming removed 0 bases from V and 0 bases from J, with 12 bases in between. This CDR3 has 16 residues.

This clone occurred a few times. The chain uses TRBV7-9 and TRBJ2-1; D possibly uses TRBD1 or TRBD2 (6 bases each). Per germline, CDR1 SEHNR and CDR2 FQNEAQ (reference sequence). V was trimmed by 5 bases and J by 1 base, leaving 21 bases between them. The CDR3 extends over 18 amino acids. CDR3 bases: TGTGCCAGCAGCCATCAGGGTCGGGGGCTCGGATCCTACAATGAGCAGTTCTTC. Its translation: CASSHQGRGLGSYNEQFF.

The chain recombines TRBV5-1 with TRBJ1-4; D is ambiguous. The V gene's germline CDR1 is SGHRS and CDR2 YFSETQ. The CDR3 sequence is 16 residues long. The ends were cut back, 3 bases at V and 0 bases at J, with 12 bases in the middle. The CDR3 region has the DNA TGCGCCAGCAGCTCGGCGCCGGTAGCAACTAATGAAAAACTGTTTTTT. Protein product: CASSSAPVATNEKLFF.

The chain has TRBV11-2 and TRBJ1-1; 9 bases are shared with TRBD1. Germline CDR1 reads SGHAT; CDR2 reads FQNNGV. The CDR3 is 14 amino acids. After removal of 1 base from V and 7 bases from J, the junction contained 4 bases not matched to a gene. The CDR3, as DNA: TGTGCCAGCAGCTTAGCGGGACAGGGAGGTGAAGCTTTCTTT. It is translated as CASSLAGQGGEAFF.

This chain joins TRBV27 and TRBJ2-1; no reliable D call. The V gene's germline CDR1 is MNHEY and CDR2 SMNVEV (reference sequence). The CDR3 extends over 11 amino acids. The V gene lost 4 bases and the J gene lost 9 bases, with 7 bases spanning the gap. In DNA, the CDR3 is TGTGCCAGCAGTTCCTCCATTGAGCAGTTCTTC. It codes for CASSSSIEQFF.

This clone came up a few times. The chain combines TRBV5-6 with TRBJ1-1, with D perhaps TRBD1 (5 bases). V lost 4 bases, J lost 7 bases, and 14 bases lay in between. The germline V gene has CDR1 SGHDT and CDR2 YYEEEE. There are 13 residues in the CDR3. The CDR3 loop reads CASSNVTDIEAFF. The CDR3, as DNA: TGTGCCAGCAGCAATGTGACAGATATTGAAGCTTTCTTT.

This clone was counted once. The rearrangement uses TRBV28 and TRBJ2-7, with a weak D call TRBD2 (5 bases). This CDR3 region has 14 residues. V gave up 2 bases and J gave up 1 base, with 9 bases separating them. Germline CDR1 is MDHEN and CDR2 is SYDVKM. The DNA for the CDR3 is TGTGCCAGCAGTTTAGCCGGAGGTTCCTACGAGCAGTACGTC. It yields the protein CASSLAGGSYEQYV.

This clone was observed a single time. CDR3 nucleotide sequence: TGCGCCAGCAGCCAAGGCTCTAGCACAGATACGCAGTATTTT. Encoded protein: CASSQGSSTDTQYF. This sequence joins TRBV4-1 and TRBJ2-3; D is unresolved. Germline assignment: CDR1 MGHRA and CDR2 YSYEKL. Trimming took off 1 base at V and 0 bases at J, with 5 bases between the two ends. The CDR3 is made up of 14 amino acids.

This clone was detected once. The chain links TRBV27 to TRBJ1-5; the match to TRBD1 covers 9 bases. CDR1 is MNHEY and CDR2 is SMNVEV in the germline V gene (reference sequence). The junction had 1 base not matched to a gene; V was cut back by 8 bases and J by 5 bases. This CDR3 is built from 12 residues. CDR3 loop: CASGTGHQPQHF. As DNA, the CDR3 is TGTGCCAGCGGGACAGGGCATCAGCCCCAGCATTTT.